Listed here are 26 T cell receptor beta chains from one sample, sequenced in a study of spatial heterogeneity in lung cancer. This sample's time point: blood at routine non-recurrence follow-up after resection. From tumor, nontumor lung or frozen PBMC, whole RNA was taken unsorted for sequencing. TCRdb called the 5' RACE reads again in MiXCR, with one record for every CDR3 protein. The repertoire includes about 120,000 distinct CDR3 sequences, 10% to 15% of them detected once, and around 16% sits in the top ten. The starting material was PBMCs, obtained at follow-up. These receptors all stem from a male donor with early-stage non-small cell lung cancer.

The chain joins TRBV28 to TRBJ1-2; TRBD1 matches 11 bases. V dropped 5 bases and J dropped 4; count of bases not matched to a gene: 12. Germline V CDR1 and CDR2: MDHEN, SYDVKM. The CDR3 has 17 residues. CDR3 sequence: CASSPAPGQGAGYGYTF. In DNA, the CDR3 is TGTGCCAGCAGTCCAGCCCCCGGACAGGGGGCAGGCTATGGCTACACCTTC.

This clonotype has ten or more counts. The chain links TRBV11-2 to TRBJ1-1; a weak D match, TRBD1 (5 bases). V was trimmed by 7 bases and J by 4 bases, leaving 19 bases between them. Germline assignment: CDR1 SGHAT and CDR2 FQNNGV. CDR3 length equals 15 residues. CDR3 in DNA: TGTGCCAGCAACACAATCAGAAGGGGAGGCACTGAAGCTTTCTTT. This translates into CASNTIRRGGTEAFF.

This clonotype was counted between two and nine times. The rearrangement links TRBV18 to TRBJ2-7; the match to TRBD1 covers 8 bases. Trimming cost V 1 base and J 6 bases; bases outside gene matches: 2. From germline, CDR1 is KGHSH and CDR2 LQKENI. This CDR3 comprises 13 residues. This CDR3 reads CASSPQDRAEQYF. The CDR3 coding sequence is TGTGCCAGCTCACCACAGGACAGGGCCGAGCAGTACTTC.

This clonotype was observed many times. This chain connects TRBV10-2 to TRBJ1-2; the D gene is possibly TRBD1 (5 bases). Germline V gene sequence: CDR1 WSHSY, CDR2 SAAADI. The V end was cut by 2 bases, the J end by 0 bases, with 10 bases between. CDR3 length: 15 residues. This CDR3 reads CASSEPGVANYGYTF. The DNA of the CDR3 is TGCGCCAGCAGTGAGCCGGGGGTAGCTAACTATGGCTACACCTTC.

In its sample, this clonotype was seen many times. This CDR3 reads CASSFLHLISGANVLTF. The DNA of the CDR3 is TGCGCCAGCAGCTTCTTACACTTGATCTCTGGGGCCAACGTCCTGACTTTC. The chain carries TRBV5-1 and TRBJ2-6; no firm D call. Germline V gene lookup returns CDR1 SGHRS and CDR2 YFSETQ. The CDR3 runs 17 residues. The ends were cut back, 2 bases at V and 0 bases at J, with 12 bases in the middle. The whole variable domain, remainder taken from reference TRBV5-1 and TRBJ2-6, is KAGVTQTPRYLIKTRGQQVTLSCSPISGHRSVSWYQQTPGQGLQFLFEYFSETQRNKGNFPGRFSGRQFSNSRSEMNVSTLELGDSALYLCASSFLHLISGANVLTFGAGSRLTVL.

The chain uses TRBV19 and TRBJ1-5, with D perhaps TRBD1 (5 bases). The V gene lost 8 bases and the J gene lost 1 base, with 21 bases spanning the gap. This CDR3 has 17 residues. Germline V gene data show CDR1 as LNHDA and CDR2 as SQIVND (reference sequence). The CDR3 sequence: CASRAGIQFSSNQPQHF. The CDR3 DNA reads TGTGCCAGTCGAGCAGGGATACAATTCAGCAGCAATCAGCCCCAGCATTTT.

V usage is TRBV12-3 or TRBV12-4 and J usage is TRBJ1-5, with D perhaps matching TRBD1 (6 bases). This CDR3 contains 16 residues. V was cut by 2 bases and J by 4 bases, with 15 bases left in between. The chain's CDR3 is CASSLFSTGKNQPQHF. The CDR3 region has the DNA TGTGCCAGCAGTTTATTCTCGACAGGTAAAAATCAGCCCCAGCATTTT.

Ten or more counts support this clonotype. The V and J genes are TRBV6-2 or TRBV6-3 and TRBJ2-7; TRBD2 might be the D (6 bases). The ends were cut back, 2 bases at V and 0 bases at J, with 11 bases in the middle. The germline gives CDR1 MNHEY, CDR2 SVGEGT. The CDR3 runs to 15 residues. CDR3 DNA: TGTGCCAGCAGTTACCGGGACTTTAGCTCCTACGAGCAGTACTTC. Translating gives CASSYRDFSSYEQYF.

This clonotype appeared a few times. The V call is TRBV6-1, the J call TRBJ1-1; no firm D call. V was trimmed by 2 bases and J by 10 bases, leaving 14 bases between them. This CDR3 contains 13 residues. The germline V gene has CDR1 MNHNS and CDR2 SASEGT. DNA of the CDR3: TGTGCCAGCAGTGAAATGGGCCGTCCGGGAGCTTTCTTT. Amino acids: CASSEMGRPGAFF.

The chain uses TRBV10-3 and TRBJ2-5; 8 bases line up with TRBD1. This CDR3 is built from 15 residues. Germline assignment: CDR1 ENHRY and CDR2 SYGVKD. The ends lost 0 bases at V and 6 bases at J; junction bases unmatched: 6. The CDR3 region is CAISESTGEKKTQYF. The DNA for the CDR3 is TGTGCCATCAGTGAGTCGACAGGGGAGAAAAAGACCCAGTACTTC.

A few counts support this clonotype. V is TRBV3-1 and J is TRBJ2-7, with D perhaps TRBD2 (5 bases). Germline loops: CDR1 LGHDT, CDR2 YNNKEL (reference sequence). The CDR3 contains 13 residues. V was trimmed by 5 bases and J by 0 bases, leaving 8 bases between them. The CDR3 sequence is CASSWLASYEQYF. The CDR3 DNA reads as TGTGCCAGCAGCTGGCTAGCCTCCTACGAGCAGTACTTC.

The genes are TRBV2 and TRBJ2-6; D may match TRBD1 or TRBD2 (7 bases each). Looked up from germline, CDR1 is SNHLY and CDR2 is FYNNEI. V was clipped by 5 bases and J by 4 bases, with 18 bases between them. This CDR3 has 17 residues. In DNA form, the CDR3 reads TGTGCCAGCAGTAAGGGAGGGGGCGCTGGCGGGGCCAACGTCCTGACTTTC. It is translated as CASSKGGGAGGANVLTF.

This chain joins TRBV11-2 and TRBJ1-2; D not certain. Germline CDR1 is SGHAT and CDR2 is FQNNGV. The CDR3 contains 14 residues. The V end was cut by 4 bases, the J end by 4 bases, with 13 bases between. The CDR3 sequence is CASSSTVTGYGYTF. As DNA, the CDR3 is TGTGCCAGCAGCTCCACCGTGACCGGCTATGGCTACACCTTC.

This clonotype was picked up many times. The chain couples TRBV28 to TRBJ1-6; possibly TRBD1 for D (5 bases). This CDR3 is 15 amino acids long. The V end was cut by 6 bases, the J end by 6 bases, with 15 bases between. The germline V gene encodes CDR1 MDHEN and CDR2 SYDVKM. The CDR3 spells CASSLRGGGNSPLHF. CDR3 nucleotide sequence: TGTGCCAGCAGCCTCCGGGGCGGCGGTAATTCACCCCTCCACTTT.

This clonotype was seen many times. This chain links TRBV5-1 with TRBJ1-1, with D uncertain. Deletions cut 0 bases from V and 6 bases from J, with 12 bases between. Per the germline V gene, CDR1 is SGHRS and CDR2 is YFSETQ. CDR3 length equals 14 residues. The CDR3 sequence: CASSLDEGRAEAFF. CDR3 in DNA: TGCGCCAGCAGCTTGGACGAGGGTAGGGCTGAAGCTTTCTTT.

This clonotype was detected once. The chain combines TRBV30 with TRBJ1-5; possible D gene TRBD1, 5 bases. V was cut by 3 bases and J by 1 base, with 13 bases left in between. Germline V gene lookup returns CDR1 GTSNPN and CDR2 SVGIG (reference sequence). This CDR3 is built from 15 residues. The CDR3 is CAWSHGGTSNQPQHF. The CDR3 bases are TGTGCCTGGAGCCATGGCGGGACGAGCAATCAGCCCCAGCATTTT.

This clonotype was observed a handful of times. The chain joins TRBV7-6 to TRBJ1-5, with TRBD1 matching 9 bases. Germline assignment: CDR1 SGHVS and CDR2 FNYEAQ. The CDR3 contains 17 residues. The J segment lost 5 bases and the V segment lost 5 bases, leaving 13 bases of the junction unmatched. The CDR3, as DNA: TGTGCCAGCAGCAATCGCCCGGGACAGGGAAATGATCAGCCCCAGCATTTT. Amino acid sequence: CASSNRPGQGNDQPQHF.

This clonotype came up a few times. The chain has TRBV24-1 and TRBJ1-1; 9 nucleotides line up with TRBD1. The CDR3 spans 15 residues. CDR1 is KGHDR and CDR2 is SFDVKD in the germline V gene. J gave up 4 bases and V 7 bases, and 9 bases lay outside the gene matches. For the CDR3, the DNA is TGTGCCACCAGCTCACAGGGGGCTTATGGCACTGAAGCTTTCTTT. Translating gives CATSSQGAYGTEAFF.

This clonotype has more than one count but fewer than ten. The chain joins TRBV6-6 to TRBJ2-1; TRBD1 aligns across 9 bases. J was trimmed by 4 bases and V by 5 bases; bases with no gene match: 6. From germline, CDR1 is MNHNY and CDR2 SVGAGI (reference sequence). The CDR3 extends over 15 amino acids. The CDR3 region is CASSNAGTGYNEQFF. CDR3 in DNA: TGTGCCAGCAGTAATGCCGGGACAGGGTACAATGAGCAGTTCTTC.

CDR3 sequence (DNA): TGTGCCATCAGTGAGGGTCCCAACGAGCAGTACTTC. Protein sequence: CAISEGPNEQYF. The chain uses TRBV10-3 and TRBJ2-7; D is unresolved. Germline V gene sequence: CDR1 ENHRY, CDR2 SYGVKD. Trimming removed 2 bases from V and 5 bases from J, with 7 bases in between. The CDR3 runs 12 residues.

V and J are TRBV6-1 and TRBJ1-6; D may be TRBD1 (5 bases). The CDR3 totals 15 residues. Germline-derived CDR1 and CDR2 are MNHNS and SASEGT. V was trimmed by 6 bases and J by 5 bases, leaving 14 bases between them. This CDR3 is CASSQGTLDNSPLHF. The CDR3 DNA reads TGTGCCAGCAGCCAAGGGACCTTGGATAATTCACCCCTCCACTTT.

The table lists this clonotype with many counts. The chain links TRBV6-4 to TRBJ1-2, with a tentative D call TRBD1 (5 bases). V lost 6 bases, J lost 4 bases, and 15 bases lay in between. CDR1 is MRHNA, CDR2 SNTAGT, per germline. This CDR3 comprises 14 residues. CDR3 sequence (DNA): TGTGCCAGCAGCCCCGCGGGGGGAATCTATGGCTACACCTTC. Residues: CASSPAGGIYGYTF.

In this sample, this clonotype turned up a few times. The chain combines TRBV6-6 with TRBJ2-7; D is uncertain. This CDR3 contains 12 residues. V was clipped by 5 bases and J by 3 bases, with 8 bases between them. Germline lookup yields CDR1 MNHNY and CDR2 SVGAGI (reference sequence). The DNA for the CDR3 is TGTGCCAGCAGTGCAATGAGCTACGAGCAGTACTTC. Translated, it gives CASSAMSYEQYF.

This clonotype was seen at least ten times. The chain's CDR3 is CSVVPGTGNEQFF. CDR3 bases: TGCAGCGTCGTACCCGGGACTGGCAATGAGCAGTTCTTC. The V and J genes are TRBV29-1 and TRBJ2-1; the D gene is possibly TRBD2 (6 bases). Germline V gives CDR1 SQVTM, CDR2 ANQGSEA. The CDR3 is 13 amino acids. Trimming pared 6 bases from V and 6 bases from J, leaving 15 bases between.

This clonotype was picked up many times. The chain has TRBV28 and TRBJ2-7; D not resolved. Trimming took 1 base from V and 1 from J, leaving 8 bases between them. Germline V CDR1 and CDR2: MDHEN, SYDVKM. The CDR3 loop spans 14 amino acids. CDR3 protein: CASSLLGVSYEQYF. CDR3 in DNA: TGTGCCAGCAGTTTATTGGGTGTTTCCTACGAGCAGTACTTC. Together with reference TRBV28 and TRBJ2-7, the CDR3 gives the full variable domain: DVKVTQSSRYLVKRTGEKVFLECVQDMDHENMFWYRQDPGLGLRLIYFSYDVKMKEKGDIPEGYSVSREKKERFSLILESASTNQTSMYLCASSLLGVSYEQYFGPGTRLTVT.

This clonotype turned up a few times. The CDR3 bases are TGTGCCAGCAGTGAAAATTACGGGTCCGCGAACACCGGGGAGCTGTTTTTT. Translated, it gives CASSENYGSANTGELFF. The chain is built from TRBV6-1 and TRBJ2-2; D call uncertain. Germline V CDR1 and CDR2: MNHNS, SASEGT. This CDR3 region has 17 residues. Trimming took 2 bases from V and 0 from J, leaving 13 bases between them.